A selection of T cell receptor beta chains follows, all from one sample in a study of shared clonotypes between healthy human individuals. Sequenced by immunoSEQ multiplex PCR; TCRdb stores in-frame clones only, minus some. Of about 680,000 clones detected, 90% to 95% appear once; the ten largest clones hold approximately 24%. The specimen sequenced was naive CD8+ T cells sorted from blood. These receptors originate from a man aged 25-45 years in good health. Both conserved end residues are part of each CDR3. Fields, in order: J gene, D gene, V gene, clone size, CDR3 protein, CDR3 DNA. D genes are given only for firm matches. Expanded clones are given a class, and other clones once, few, many or no size at all.

TRBJ2-7,.,TRBV7-6,.,CASSLESGTSSYEQYF,TGTGCCAGCAGCCTAGAGTCGGGGACGAGCTCCTACGAGCAGTACTTC
TRBJ2-5,TRBD1,TRBV19,.,CASRDRGVETQYF,TGTGCCAGTAGGGACAGGGGAGTAGAGACCCAGTACTTC
TRBJ2-3,.,TRBV19,once,CASSLGFRQPDTQYF,TGTGCCAGTAGCCTGGGATTCAGACAGCCAGATACGCAGTATTTT
TRBJ2-3,.,TRBV7-3,.,CASSSEGTDTQYF,TGTGCCAGCAGCTCCGAGGGGACAGATACGCAGTATTTT
TRBJ2-2,.,TRBV7-9,.,CASSSLWGSPSGELFF,TGTGCCAGCAGCTCCCTTTGGGGCTCTCCGTCCGGGGAGCTGTTTTTT
TRBJ1-4,.,TRBV7-9,.,CASSFPEGGTNEKLFF,TGTGCCAGCAGCTTCCCGGAGGGGGGTACTAATGAAAAACTGTTTTTT
TRBJ2-5,TRBD2,TRBV4-1,.,CASSQGLAGAQETQYF,TGCGCCAGCAGCCAGGGACTAGCGGGCGCTCAAGAGACCCAGTACTTC
TRBJ1-2,.,TRBV27,.,CASSFSGNGYTF,TGTGCCAGCAGTTTCTCGGGAAATGGCTACACCTTC
TRBJ2-7,.,TRBV4-1,.,CASSQVKSDPYEQYF,TGCGCCAGCAGCCAAGTAAAAAGCGACCCCTACGAGCAGTACTTC
TRBJ2-7,.,TRBV11-2,few,CASSSPTDEQYF,TGTGCCAGCAGCTCTCCGACAGACGAGCAGTACTTC
TRBJ1-1,TRBD1,TRBV5-1,.,CASTPLPGTANTEAFF,TGCGCCAGCACTCCGCTTCCCGGGACAGCGAACACTGAAGCTTTCTTT
TRBJ2-7,TRBD2,TRBV4-1,.,CASSLLAGGPYEQYF,TGCGCCAGCAGCCTACTAGCGGGAGGGCCCTACGAGCAGTACTTC
TRBJ2-7,TRBD1,TRBV5-5,.,CASSLVETGLLEQYF,TGTGCCAGCAGCTTGGTTGAGACAGGGCTTCTCGAGCAGTACTTC
TRBJ2-7,.,TRBV5-1,.,CASSLGANYEQYF,TGCGCCAGCAGCTTGGGAGCGAACTACGAGCAGTACTTC
TRBJ2-5,TRBD2,TRBV4-1,.,CASSQDAGTSLETQYF,TGCGCCAGCAGCCAAGACGCCGGGACTAGCTTGGAGACCCAGTACTTC
TRBJ1-5,.,TRBV27,.,CASSYLAWQPQHF,TGTGCCAGCAGTTACCTAGCCTGGCAGCCCCAGCATTTT
TRBJ1-1,TRBD1,TRBV25-1,.,CASSDLGQGNTEAFF,TGTGCCAGCAGTGACTTGGGACAGGGGAACACTGAAGCTTTCTTT
TRBJ2-2,.,TRBV27,once,CASGIQGTGELFF,TGTGCCAGTGGAATACAGGGCACCGGGGAGCTGTTTTTT
TRBJ2-2,.,TRBV25-1,once,CASSETRAQGDGELFF,TGTGCCAGCAGTGAAACCCGGGCCCAAGGGGACGGGGAGCTGTTTTTT
TRBJ2-2,.,TRBV28,.,CASSLVGFGNTGELFF,TGTGCCAGCAGTTTAGTAGGGTTCGGGAACACCGGGGAGCTGTTTTTT
TRBJ2-7,.,TRBV4-1,few,CASSQEQGIDEQYF,TGCGCCAGCAGCCAAGAACAGGGTATCGACGAGCAGTACTTC
TRBJ2-1,.,TRBV29-1,once,CSCGRDNSYNEQFF,TGCAGCTGTGGAAGGGACAACTCCTACAATGAGCAGTTCTTC
TRBJ1-5,.,TRBV25-1,.,CASSSDGFYQPQHF,TGTGCCAGCAGTTCAGATGGGTTCTATCAGCCCCAGCATTTT
TRBJ2-7,.,TRBV11-2,.,CASSSDMDGPYEQYF,TGTGCCAGCAGCTCTGATATGGACGGCCCGTACGAGCAGTACTTC
TRBJ2-3,TRBD1,TRBV11-2,.,CASSVNWGRGSTDTQYF,TGTGCCAGCAGCGTTAATTGGGGCAGGGGGAGCACAGATACGCAGTATTTT
TRBJ1-3,.,TRBV7-6,.,CASSYPLNSGNTIYF,TGTGCCAGCAGCTACCCCTTGAACTCTGGAAACACCATATATTTT
TRBJ2-4,.,TRBV6-6,.,CASSYRHGEAKNIQYF,TGTGCCAGCAGTTACCGACACGGAGAAGCCAAAAACATTCAGTACTTC
TRBJ1-2,.,TRBV27,.,CASSLRGRGKGYTF,TGTGCCAGCAGTTTACGCGGGCGAGGAAAAGGCTACACCTTC
TRBJ1-1,.,TRBV29-1,.,CSVEESRGTLEAFF,TGCAGCGTTGAAGAAAGCAGGGGTACACTAGAAGCTTTCTTT
TRBJ1-4,TRBD1,TRBV7-9,.,CASSLGQRDLGQINEKLFF,TGTGCCAGCAGCTTAGGCCAACGCGATCTGGGACAGATTAATGAAAAACTGTTTTTT
TRBJ2-2,.,TRBV11-2,.,CATGPGGTGELFF,TGTGCCACTGGACCTGGGGGCACCGGGGAGCTGTTTTTT
TRBJ1-5,.,TRBV2,once,CASSEKGYQPQHF,TGTGCCAGCAGTGAAAAGGGCTATCAGCCCCAGCATTTT
TRBJ2-5,TRBD2,TRBV7-9,.,CASSPQREDQETQYF,TGTGCCAGCAGCCCCCAGCGGGAGGACCAAGAGACCCAGTACTTC
TRBJ1-2,.,TRBV6-1,.,CASSEAPGVGVYGYTF,TGTGCCAGCAGTGAAGCGCCAGGGGTCGGTGTGTATGGCTACACCTTC
TRBJ2-3,.,TRBV5-1,.,CASSPERGITDTQYF,TGCGCCAGCAGCCCTGAAAGGGGGATCACAGATACGCAGTATTTT
TRBJ2-3,.,TRBV7-9,.,CASSLVGSGTDTQYF,TGTGCCAGCAGCTTAGTCGGGAGCGGCACAGATACGCAGTATTTT
TRBJ1-2,.,TRBV9,few,CASSVRASPLDYTF,TGTGCCAGCAGTGTCAGAGCCAGTCCCTTGGACTACACCTTC
TRBJ2-1,TRBD2,TRBV9,.,CASSKSGSGNEQFF,TGTGCCAGCAGCAAAAGCGGGAGTGGTAATGAGCAGTTCTTC
TRBJ2-7,TRBD2,TRBV28,.,CASSFLAGAGEQYF,TGTGCCAGCAGTTTCCTAGCGGGAGCAGGCGAGCAGTACTTC
TRBJ2-7,TRBD2,TRBV7-9,.,CASSFALAGGGYEQYF,TGTGCCAGCAGCTTCGCACTAGCGGGAGGGGGCTACGAGCAGTACTTC
TRBJ2-3,.,TRBV7-9,.,CASHSTSSVATDTQYF,TGTGCCAGCCATTCAACTTCGAGCGTTGCCACAGATACGCAGTATTTT
TRBJ2-7,.,TRBV27,.,CASSPRGSYEQYF,TGTGCCAGCAGCCCTAGGGGGTCCTACGAGCAGTACTTC
TRBJ1-2,.,TRBV7-8,.,CASSPRGIYGYTF,TGTGCCAGCAGCCCCAGGGGTATCTATGGCTACACCTTC
TRBJ1-5,TRBD1,TRBV19,.,CASSPPDRADSNQPQHF,TGTGCCAGTAGTCCACCCGACAGGGCGGATAGCAATCAGCCCCAGCATTTT
TRBJ2-1,.,TRBV27,.,CASREQGPQHYNEQFF,TGTGCCAGCAGGGAACAGGGCCCCCAACATTACAATGAGCAGTTCTTC
TRBJ1-1,.,TRBV28,.,CASSFRQNTEAFF,TGTGCCAGCAGTTTTAGACAAAACACTGAAGCTTTCTTT